This entry is about one TCR beta chain. The antigen remains undetermined. These data are taken from a study of CD8 T cells in ankylosing spondylitis. The germline gives CDR1 SGHTA, CDR2 FQGNSA. This CDR3 is 15 amino acids long. V lost 4 bases, J lost 5 bases, and 15 bases lay in between. General study results and limits: Clones that were linked to disease were CD8+ and were relatively rare in peripheral blood. Disease-linked clones reportedly concentrated significantly in matched ankylosing spondylitis synovial fluid.

As the method for making TCR beta libraries, quantitative 5'-RACE with molecular barcodes was used. Each CDR3 protein is one row after TCRdb ran MiXCR on the 5' RACE reads. The sample lists roughly 260,000 distinct CDR3 sequences; around 18% were seen once. Sequenced: blood, either unsorted or a sorted T cell fraction (not recorded which). This clonotype was sampled from a male donor with ankylosing spondylitis or in good health (not recorded which). The chain is built from TRBV7-2 and TRBJ2-1; a weak D match, TRBD2 (6 bases). This CDR3 is CASSSQAGIHNEQFF. The CDR3 DNA sequence: TGTGCCAGCAGCTCCCAGGCGGGGATACACAATGAGCAGTTCTTC.